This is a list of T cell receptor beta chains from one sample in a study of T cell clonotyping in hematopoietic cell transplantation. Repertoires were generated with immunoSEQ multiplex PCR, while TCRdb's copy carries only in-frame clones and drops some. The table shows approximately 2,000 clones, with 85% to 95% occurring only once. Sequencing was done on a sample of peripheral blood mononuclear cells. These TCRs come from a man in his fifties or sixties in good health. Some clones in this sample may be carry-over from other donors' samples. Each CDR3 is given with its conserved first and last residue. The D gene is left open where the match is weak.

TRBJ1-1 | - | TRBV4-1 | CASSPHEANTEAFF | TGCGCCAGCAGCCCCCACGAGGCGAACACTGAAGCTTTCTTT
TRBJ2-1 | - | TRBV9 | CASSAEGTLAYNEQFF | TGTGCCAGCAGCGCAGAGGGGACATTGGCCTACAATGAGCAGTTCTTC
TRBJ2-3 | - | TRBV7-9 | CASSLGFSESTDTQYF | TGTGCCAGCAGCTTAGGGTTTAGCGAGAGCACAGATACGCAGTATTTT
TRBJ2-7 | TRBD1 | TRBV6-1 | CASRDRVDEQYF | TGTGCCAGCAGAGACAGGGTGGACGAGCAGTACTTC
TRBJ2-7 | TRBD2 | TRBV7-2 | CASSPGGGFQFEQYF | TGTGCCAGCAGCCCGGGGGGTGGATTCCAGTTCGAGCAGTACTTC
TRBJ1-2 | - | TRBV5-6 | CASIYSGRYGYTF | TGTGCCAGCATTTATTCGGGTCGCTATGGCTACACCTTC
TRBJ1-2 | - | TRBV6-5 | CASSFSGTAGGYGYTF | TGTGCCAGCAGTTTCTCCGGGACCGCCGGGGGCTATGGCTACACCTTC
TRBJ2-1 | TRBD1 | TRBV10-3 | CAISESIQGTSYNEQFF | TGTGCCATCAGTGAGTCTATACAGGGGACCTCCTACAATGAGCAGTTCTTC
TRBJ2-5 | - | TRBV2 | CASRDNRDGETQYF | TGTGCCAGCAGGGACAACAGGGACGGGGAGACCCAGTACTTC
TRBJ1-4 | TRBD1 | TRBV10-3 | CAISDRRQGSVTNEKLFF | TGTGCCATCAGTGACCGACGACAGGGAAGTGTAACTAATGAAAAACTGTTTTTT